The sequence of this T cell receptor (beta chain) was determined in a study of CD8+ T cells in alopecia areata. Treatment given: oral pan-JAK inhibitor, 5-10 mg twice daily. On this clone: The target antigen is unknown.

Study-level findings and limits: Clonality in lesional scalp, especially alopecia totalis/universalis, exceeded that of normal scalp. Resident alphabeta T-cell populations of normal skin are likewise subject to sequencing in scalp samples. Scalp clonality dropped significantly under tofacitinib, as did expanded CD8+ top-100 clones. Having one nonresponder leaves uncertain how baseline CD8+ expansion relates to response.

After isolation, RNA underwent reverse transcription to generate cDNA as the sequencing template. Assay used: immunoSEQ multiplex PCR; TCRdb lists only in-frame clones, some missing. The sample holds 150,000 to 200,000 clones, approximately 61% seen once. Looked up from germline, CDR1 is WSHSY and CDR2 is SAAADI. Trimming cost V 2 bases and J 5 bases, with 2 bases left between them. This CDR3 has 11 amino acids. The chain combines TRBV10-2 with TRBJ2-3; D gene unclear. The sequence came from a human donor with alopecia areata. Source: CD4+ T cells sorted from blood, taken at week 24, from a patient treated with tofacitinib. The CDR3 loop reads CASSEIDTQYF. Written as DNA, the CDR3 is TGCGCCAGCAGTGAGATAGATACGCAGTATTTT.